This is a list of T cell receptor beta chains from one sample in a study of blood T cells in healthy people across ages. TCRdb recomputed calls from the 5' RACE reads with MiXCR, one row per CDR3 protein. Altogether around 870,000 distinct CDR3 sequences are present, 25% to 30% being singletons, with the ten largest covering 15% to 20%. The sample consisted of blood. The origin of the receptors is a woman older than 75 in good health. The CDR3 runs from the conserved cysteine through the conserved F or W. A D gene is named only where the DNA matches it firmly. Size values are once, few and many counts, or a class for expanded clones, and some rows have none.

size	V	D	J	DNA	CDR3
few	TRBV7-2	.	TRBJ1-5	TGTGCCAGCAGCTTCGGCGCCAACAATCAGCCCCAGCATTTT	CASSFGANNQPQHF
many	TRBV12-3/TRBV12-4	.	TRBJ2-5	TGTGCCAGCACCCCCGAGGGGGCTGGGAGGGAGACCCAGTACTTC	CASTPEGAGRETQYF
.	TRBV7-9	.	TRBJ2-2	TGTGCCAGCAGCTCTCGGGCCGGGGAGAGTACCTACACCGGGGAGCTGTTTTTT	CASSSRAGESTYTGELFF
.	TRBV7-2	TRBD1	TRBJ2-2	TGTGCCAGCAGCTCAAGCGGAAGGACAGGACGCACCGGGGAGCTGTTTTTT	CASSSSGRTGRTGELFF
.	TRBV6-5	.	TRBJ1-1	TGTGCCAGCAGTGCCATCCAGGGTCAGGGTGAAGCTTTCTTT	CASSAIQGQGEAFF
few	TRBV5-5	.	TRBJ2-7	TGTGCCAGCAGCTGGGGGACGGTGGGCGAGCAGTACTTC	CASSWGTVGEQYF
many	TRBV7-2	.	TRBJ2-3	TGTGCCAGCAGCCCCTCCCCCACAGATACGCAGTATTTT	CASSPSPTDTQYF
many	TRBV7-8	.	TRBJ2-5	TGTGCCAGCAGCTCAACAGGGATCTGGGGCCAAGAGACCCAGTACTTC	CASSSTGIWGQETQYF
few	TRBV5-1	TRBD2	TRBJ2-3	TGCGCCAGCAGCTTGGATAGGCGGGGGGGCGGCGATACGCAGTATTTT	CASSLDRRGGGDTQYF
.	TRBV20-1	TRBD2	TRBJ2-3	TGCAGTGCTATTCTAGCGGATAGCACAGATACGCAGTATTTT	CSAILADSTDTQYF
few	TRBV20-1	TRBD2	TRBJ2-3	TGCAGTGCTAGAGATCTAACTAGCGGGGGGCGAGGAATAGATACGCAGTATTTT	CSARDLTSGGRGIDTQYF
.	TRBV20-1	.	TRBJ2-5	TGCAGTGCTACTGCCGGTGTAGGGGCCCTTCAAGAGACCCAGTACTTC	CSATAGVGALQETQYF
many	TRBV20-1	.	TRBJ1-5	TGCAGTGCTAGTCGTGGGGGCTCGAGCAATCAGCCCCAGCATTTT	CSASRGGSSNQPQHF
.	TRBV18	.	TRBJ2-3	TGTGCCAGCTCACGAGAGAGCTCAGATACGCAGTATTTT	CASSRESSDTQYF
few	TRBV7-2	TRBD1	TRBJ1-5	TGTGCCAGCAGACAGACAGGGGGCGGCGGGAGCAATCAGCCCCAGCATTTT	CASRQTGGGGSNQPQHF
.	TRBV5-1	.	TRBJ2-5	TGCGCCAGCAGCTTGGGCTCTGAAAAGACCCAGTACTTC	CASSLGSEKTQYF
.	TRBV6-2/TRBV6-3	.	TRBJ2-1	TGTGCCAGCAGTCACAGGGCTGACAATGAGCAGTTCTTC	CASSHRADNEQFF
many	TRBV7-2	.	TRBJ2-1	TGTGCCAGTTGCCCGACAGCCTACAATGAGCAGTTCTTC	CASCPTAYNEQFF
.	TRBV5-6	.	TRBJ1-1	TGTGCCAGCAGCTTGGCCGGAGGGTGGGTCGTCGGAGAGAACACTGAAGCTTTCTTT	CASSLAGGWVVGENTEAFF
many	TRBV12-3/TRBV12-4	.	TRBJ1-1	TGTGCCAGCAGTTTTACTCCGGGCCGCAACACTGAAGCTTTCTTT	CASSFTPGRNTEAFF
.	TRBV12-5	TRBD1	TRBJ2-7	TGTGCTAGTGGGATCACCGGGACAGGGGTTGTTTACGAGCAGTACTTC	CASGITGTGVVYEQYF
many	TRBV15	.	TRBJ2-6	TGTGCCACCAGCAGAGTGGGCAGGTCTGGGGCCAACGTCCTGACTTTC	CATSRVGRSGANVLTF
.	TRBV28	TRBD2	TRBJ2-7	TGTGCCAGCAGTTTTGGGAGCGGGGGGGCTGGCGAGCAGTACTTC	CASSFGSGGAGEQYF
.	TRBV20-1	.	TRBJ1-5	TGCAGTGCTAGAGGTTGGGGGAACGGGGCCAATCAGCCCCAGCATTTT	CSARGWGNGANQPQHF
many	TRBV20-1	.	TRBJ2-5	TGCAGTGCCTCACGGGAGGGGGCTCTAGAAGAGACCCAGTACTTC	CSASREGALEETQYF
.	TRBV18	.	TRBJ2-7	TGTGCCAGCTCACCAACTTCCGCAGGGTCCTGCGAGCAGTACTTC	CASSPTSAGSCEQYF
many	TRBV25-1	.	TRBJ2-4	TGTGCCAGCAGTGACCCCAGGGAACGAGACATTCAGTACTTC	CASSDPRERDIQYF
once	TRBV7-9	.	TRBJ1-1	TGTGCCAGCAGCCGGCCCGCTGAAGCTTTCTTT	CASSRPAEAFF
many	TRBV9	.	TRBJ2-5	TGTGCCAGCAGCGTCGGGGAAGAGACCCAGTACTTC	CASSVGEETQYF
many	TRBV19	.	TRBJ2-1	TGTGCCAGTAGTAACCGGCCGAGCTCCTACAATGAGCAGTTCTTC	CASSNRPSSYNEQFF
.	TRBV11-2	TRBD2	TRBJ2-3	TGTGTCAGCAGTAGCGGGGGGGCAGATACGCAGTATTTT	CVSSSGGADTQYF
many	TRBV7-2	TRBD2	TRBJ2-7	TGTGCCAGCACCTATAGCGGAGGACTAGCGGGGGGCCCCTCCTACGAGCAGTACTTC	CASTYSGGLAGGPSYEQYF
many	TRBV10-3	.	TRBJ2-3	TGTGCCATCAGTGAGTCACCTCCCCACACAGATACGCAGTATTTT	CAISESPPHTDTQYF
.	TRBV6-1	TRBD1	TRBJ1-5	TGTGCCAGCAGGGAGGGACAGGGGGCAAGTGGCAATCAGCCCCAGCATTTT	CASREGQGASGNQPQHF
.	TRBV12-3/TRBV12-4	.	TRBJ2-1	TGTGCCAGCAGTTTCGGGGCTGGGGGCGATGAGCAGTTCTTC	CASSFGAGGDEQFF
few	TRBV6-5	.	TRBJ1-6	TGTGCCAGCAGTTACGAAGCAGCTAATAATTCACCCCTCCACTTT	CASSYEAANNSPLHF
.	TRBV6-2/TRBV6-3	TRBD2	TRBJ2-6	TGTGCCAGCAGTCCACGGGGGGTCAGAAGCTCTGGGGCCAACGTCCCGACTTTC	CASSPRGVRSSGANVPTF
many	TRBV7-9	TRBD1	TRBJ2-1	TGTGCCAGCAGCTCCGTGGGACAGGGGGCGATCGATGAGCAGTTCTTC	CASSSVGQGAIDEQFF
many	TRBV14	.	TRBJ2-3	TGTGCCAGCAGCACAATCAGGGGAGATACGCAGTATTTT	CASSTIRGDTQYF
.	TRBV6-1	.	TRBJ1-5	TGTGCCAGCAGTGAAGTCTCAGGGTGGGTCAATCAGCCCCAGCATTTT	CASSEVSGWVNQPQHF
few	TRBV24-1	.	TRBJ1-1	TGTGCCACCAGGGATTCCGGGAACACTGAAGCTTTCTTT	CATRDSGNTEAFF
many	TRBV20-1	.	TRBJ2-1	TGCAGTGTCCAGGCCTACAATGAGCAGTTCTTC	CSVQAYNEQFF
.	TRBV6-2/TRBV6-3	.	TRBJ2-7	TGTGCCAGCAGTTCCCGGGTTTTCTCCTACGAGCAGTACTTC	CASSSRVFSYEQYF
once	TRBV7-8	.	TRBJ1-2	TGTGCCAGCAGCTTAGTCCCAGGGGCTAGCTATGGCTACACCTTC	CASSLVPGASYGYTF
.	TRBV9	TRBD2	TRBJ2-1	TGTGCCAGCAGCCCGACTAGCGGGAGGGCCAAGTACAATGAGCAGTTCTTC	CASSPTSGRAKYNEQFF
.	TRBV7-2	.	TRBJ1-6	TGTGCCAGCAGCTTTTCCCGTGGCAATTCACCCCTCCACTTT	CASSFSRGNSPLHF
.	TRBV7-2	TRBD1	TRBJ1-2	TGTGCCAGCAGCCCCGTGGCAGGGGGAGCCGCAGGCTACACCTTC	CASSPVAGGAAGYTF
many	TRBV4-3	TRBD1	TRBJ2-1	TGCGCCAGCAGCCAAGAAGGGGACAGGGTCACCTACAATGAGCAGTTCTTC	CASSQEGDRVTYNEQFF
few	TRBV6-5	.	TRBJ1-1	TGTGCCAGCAGCCGATGGGACACCCGGGCGGGCACTGAAGCTTTCTTT	CASSRWDTRAGTEAFF
.	TRBV5-4	TRBD1	TRBJ2-1	TGTGCCAGCAGCTCCCGGGACAGGGTCGATGAGCAGTTCTTC	CASSSRDRVDEQFF
.	TRBV20-1	.	TRBJ2-5	TGCAGTGCTAGCGGTCCCCCGGGGCGACAAGAGACCCAGTACTTC	CSASGPPGRQETQYF
few	TRBV20-1	.	TRBJ1-2	TGCAGTGCTGACCGATCAGGAAGCTATGGCTACACCTTC	CSADRSGSYGYTF
few	TRBV20-1	TRBD1	TRBJ1-2	TGCAGTGCTTGGGACAGGGTAAACTATGGCTACACCTTC	CSAWDRVNYGYTF